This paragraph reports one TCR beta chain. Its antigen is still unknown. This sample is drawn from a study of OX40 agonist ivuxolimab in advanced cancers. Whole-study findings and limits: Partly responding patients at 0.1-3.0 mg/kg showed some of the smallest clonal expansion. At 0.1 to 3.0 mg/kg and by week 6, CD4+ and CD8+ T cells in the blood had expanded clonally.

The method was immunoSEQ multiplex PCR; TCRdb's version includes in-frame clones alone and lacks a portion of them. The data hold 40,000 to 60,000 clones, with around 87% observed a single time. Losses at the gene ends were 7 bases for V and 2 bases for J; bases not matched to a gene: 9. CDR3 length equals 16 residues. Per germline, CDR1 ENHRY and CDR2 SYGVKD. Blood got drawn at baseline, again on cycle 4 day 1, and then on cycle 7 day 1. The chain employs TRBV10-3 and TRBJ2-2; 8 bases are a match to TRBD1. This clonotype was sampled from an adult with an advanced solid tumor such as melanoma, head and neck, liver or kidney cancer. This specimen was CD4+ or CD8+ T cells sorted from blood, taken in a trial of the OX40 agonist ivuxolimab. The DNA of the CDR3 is TGTGCCATCACCTCGCGGGCAGGGGGCAACACCGGGGAGCTGTTTTTT. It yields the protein CAITSRAGGNTGELFF.